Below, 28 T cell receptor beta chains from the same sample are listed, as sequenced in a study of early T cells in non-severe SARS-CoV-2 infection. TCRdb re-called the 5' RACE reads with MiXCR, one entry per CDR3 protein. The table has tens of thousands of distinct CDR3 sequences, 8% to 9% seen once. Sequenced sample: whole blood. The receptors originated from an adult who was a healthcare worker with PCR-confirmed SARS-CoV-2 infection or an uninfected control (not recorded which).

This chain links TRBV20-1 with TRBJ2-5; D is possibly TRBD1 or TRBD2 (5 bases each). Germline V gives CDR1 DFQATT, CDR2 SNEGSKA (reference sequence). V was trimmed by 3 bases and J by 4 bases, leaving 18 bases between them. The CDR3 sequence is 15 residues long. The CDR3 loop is CSASPMTLGGETQYF. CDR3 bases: TGCAGTGCTAGCCCCATGACGCTTGGGGGAGAGACCCAGTACTTC.

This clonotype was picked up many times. In DNA, the CDR3 is TGCGCCAGCAGCTTAGCGGGATCTTTTGATGAGCAGTTCTTC. Translating gives CASSLAGSFDEQFF. The chain joins TRBV5-1 to TRBJ2-1; 7 bases match TRBD2. This CDR3 contains 14 residues. V lost 2 bases and J lost 8; bases outside the gene matches: 7. Germline V gene sequence: CDR1 SGHRS, CDR2 YFSETQ.

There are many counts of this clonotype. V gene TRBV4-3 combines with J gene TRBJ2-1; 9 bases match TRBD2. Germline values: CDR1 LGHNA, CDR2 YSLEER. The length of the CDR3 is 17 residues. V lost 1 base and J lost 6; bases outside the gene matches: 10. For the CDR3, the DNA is TGCGCCAGCAGCCAAGCGGGGGCGGGAGGGGTACGCAATGAGCAGTTCTTC. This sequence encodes CASSQAGAGGVRNEQFF.

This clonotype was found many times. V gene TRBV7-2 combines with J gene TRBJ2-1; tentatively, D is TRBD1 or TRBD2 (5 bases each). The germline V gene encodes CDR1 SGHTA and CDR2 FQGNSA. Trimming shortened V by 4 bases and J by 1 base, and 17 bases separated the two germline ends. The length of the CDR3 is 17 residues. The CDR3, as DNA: TGTGCCAGCAGCTCCCGACACGGGGCCTTGTCCTACAATGAGCAGTTCTTC. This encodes CASSSRHGALSYNEQFF. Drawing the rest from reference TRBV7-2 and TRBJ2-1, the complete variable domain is GAGVSQSPSNKVTEKGKDVELRCDPISGHTALYWYRQSLGQGLEFLIYFQGNSAPDKSGLPSDRFSAERTGGSVSTLTIQRTQQEDSAVYLCASSSRHGALSYNEQFFGPGTRLTVL.

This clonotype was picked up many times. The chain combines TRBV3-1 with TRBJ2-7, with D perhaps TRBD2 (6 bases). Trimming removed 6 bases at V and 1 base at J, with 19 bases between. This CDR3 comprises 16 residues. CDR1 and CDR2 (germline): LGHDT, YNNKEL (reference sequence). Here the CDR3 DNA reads TGTGCCAGCAGTACCAGTGCTCCGGGAGCGTCCTACGAGCAGTACTTC. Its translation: CASSTSAPGASYEQYF.

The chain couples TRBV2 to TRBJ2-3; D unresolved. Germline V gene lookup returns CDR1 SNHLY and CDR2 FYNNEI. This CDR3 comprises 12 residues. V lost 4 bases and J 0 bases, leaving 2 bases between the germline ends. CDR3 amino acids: CASSASTDTQYF. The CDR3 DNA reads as TGTGCCAGCAGTGCGAGCACAGATACGCAGTATTTT. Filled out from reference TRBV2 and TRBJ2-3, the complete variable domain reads EPEVTQTPSHQVTQMGQEVILRCVPISNHLYFYWYRQILGQKVEFLVSFYNNEISEKSEIFDDQFSVERPDGSNFTLKIRSTKLEDSAMYFCASSASTDTQYFGPGTRLTVL.

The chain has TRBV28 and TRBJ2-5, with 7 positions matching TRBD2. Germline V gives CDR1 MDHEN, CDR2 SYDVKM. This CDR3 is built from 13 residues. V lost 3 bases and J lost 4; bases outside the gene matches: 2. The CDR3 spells CASSLGGGETQYF. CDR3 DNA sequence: TGTGCCAGCAGTTTGGGCGGGGGAGAGACCCAGTACTTC.

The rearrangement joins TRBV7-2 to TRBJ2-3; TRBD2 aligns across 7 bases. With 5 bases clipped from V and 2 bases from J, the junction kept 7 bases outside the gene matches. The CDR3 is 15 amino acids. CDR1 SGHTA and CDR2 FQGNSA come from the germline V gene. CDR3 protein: CASSRTSGVTDTQYF. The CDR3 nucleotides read TGTGCCAGCAGCCGGACGAGCGGGGTCACAGATACGCAGTATTTT.

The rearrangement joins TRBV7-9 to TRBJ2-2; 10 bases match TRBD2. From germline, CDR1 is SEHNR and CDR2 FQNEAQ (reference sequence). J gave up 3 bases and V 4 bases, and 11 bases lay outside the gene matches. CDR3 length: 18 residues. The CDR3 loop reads CASSSRAASGSYTGELFF. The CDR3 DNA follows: TGTGCCAGCAGCTCAAGGGCAGCTAGCGGGAGTTACACCGGGGAGCTGTTTTTT.

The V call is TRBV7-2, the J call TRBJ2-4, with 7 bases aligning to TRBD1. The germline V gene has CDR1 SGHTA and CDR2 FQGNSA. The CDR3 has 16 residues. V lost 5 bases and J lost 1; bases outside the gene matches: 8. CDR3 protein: CASSPGGAGAKNIQYF. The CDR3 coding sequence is TGTGCCAGCAGCCCAGGGGGAGCAGGGGCCAAAAACATTCAGTACTTC.

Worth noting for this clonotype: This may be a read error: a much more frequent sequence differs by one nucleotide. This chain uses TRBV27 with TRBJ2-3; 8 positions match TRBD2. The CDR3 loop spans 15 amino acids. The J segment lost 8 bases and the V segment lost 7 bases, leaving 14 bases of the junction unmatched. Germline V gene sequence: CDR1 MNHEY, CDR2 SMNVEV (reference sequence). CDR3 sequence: CASTRTSGHHGTQYF. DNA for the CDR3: TGTGCCAGCACCCGTACTAGCGGCCATCATGGTACGCAGTATTTT.

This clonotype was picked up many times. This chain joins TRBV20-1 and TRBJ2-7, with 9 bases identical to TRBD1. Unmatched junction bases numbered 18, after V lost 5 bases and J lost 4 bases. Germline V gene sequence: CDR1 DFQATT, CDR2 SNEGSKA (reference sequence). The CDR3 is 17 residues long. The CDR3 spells CSARRDRDSLSPYEQYF. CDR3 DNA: TGCAGTGCTCGCCGGGACAGGGATTCGTTATCCCCTTACGAGCAGTACTTC.

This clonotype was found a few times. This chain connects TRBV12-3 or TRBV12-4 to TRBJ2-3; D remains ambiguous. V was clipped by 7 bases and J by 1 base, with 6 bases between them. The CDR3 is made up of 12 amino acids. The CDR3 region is CASTYRTDTQYF. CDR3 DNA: TGTGCCAGCACTTACCGCACAGATACGCAGTATTTT.

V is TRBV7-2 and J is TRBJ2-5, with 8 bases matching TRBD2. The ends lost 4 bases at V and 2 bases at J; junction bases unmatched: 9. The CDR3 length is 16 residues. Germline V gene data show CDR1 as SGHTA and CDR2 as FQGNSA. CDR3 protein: CASSSYTSGTQETQYF. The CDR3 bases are TGTGCCAGCAGCTCTTACACTAGCGGAACTCAAGAGACCCAGTACTTC.

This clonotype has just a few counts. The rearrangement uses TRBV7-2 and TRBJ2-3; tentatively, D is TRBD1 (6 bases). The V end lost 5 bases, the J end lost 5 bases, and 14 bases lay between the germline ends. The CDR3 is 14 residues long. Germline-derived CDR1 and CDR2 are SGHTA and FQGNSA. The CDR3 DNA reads TGTGCCAGCAGCGTACAGGGTAGTCAAGATACGCAGTATTTT. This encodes CASSVQGSQDTQYF.

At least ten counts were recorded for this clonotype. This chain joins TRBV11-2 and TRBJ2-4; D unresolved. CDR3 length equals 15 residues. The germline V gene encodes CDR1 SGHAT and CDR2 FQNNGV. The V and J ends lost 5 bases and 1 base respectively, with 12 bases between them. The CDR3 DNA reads TGTGCCAGCAGCATTCTAAGGTCGGCCAAAAACATTCAGTACTTC. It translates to CASSILRSAKNIQYF.

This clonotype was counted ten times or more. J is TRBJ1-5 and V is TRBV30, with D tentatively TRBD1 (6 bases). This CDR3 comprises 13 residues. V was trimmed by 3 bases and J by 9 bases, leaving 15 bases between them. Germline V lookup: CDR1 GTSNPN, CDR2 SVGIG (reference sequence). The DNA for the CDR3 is TGTGCCTGGAGCGTCGCAGGGGAGGGGCCCCAGCATTTT. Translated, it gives CAWSVAGEGPQHF.

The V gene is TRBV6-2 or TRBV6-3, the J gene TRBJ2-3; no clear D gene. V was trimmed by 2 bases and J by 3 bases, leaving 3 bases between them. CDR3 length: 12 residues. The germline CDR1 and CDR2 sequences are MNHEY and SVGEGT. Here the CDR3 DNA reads TGTGCCAGCAGTTACATTACAGATACGCAGTATTTT. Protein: CASSYITDTQYF.

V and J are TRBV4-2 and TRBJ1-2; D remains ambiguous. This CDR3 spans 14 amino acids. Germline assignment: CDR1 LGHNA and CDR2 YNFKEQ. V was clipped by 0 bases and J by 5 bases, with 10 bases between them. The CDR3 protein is CASSQDSGQYGYTF. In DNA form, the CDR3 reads TGTGCCAGCAGCCAAGATTCGGGTCAGTATGGCTACACCTTC.

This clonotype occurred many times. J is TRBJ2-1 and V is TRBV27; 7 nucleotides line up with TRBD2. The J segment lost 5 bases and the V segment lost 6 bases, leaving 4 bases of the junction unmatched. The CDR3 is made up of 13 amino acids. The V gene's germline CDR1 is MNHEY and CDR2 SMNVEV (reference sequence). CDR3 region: CASSPGLNNEQFF. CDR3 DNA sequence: TGTGCCAGCAGCCCGGGACTAAACAATGAGCAGTTCTTC.

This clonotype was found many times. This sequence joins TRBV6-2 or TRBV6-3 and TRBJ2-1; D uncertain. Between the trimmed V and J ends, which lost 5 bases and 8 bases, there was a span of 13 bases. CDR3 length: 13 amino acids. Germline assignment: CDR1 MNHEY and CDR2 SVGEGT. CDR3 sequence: CASSDGGEYEQFF. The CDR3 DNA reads TGTGCCAGCAGTGATGGTGGGGAATATGAGCAGTTCTTC.

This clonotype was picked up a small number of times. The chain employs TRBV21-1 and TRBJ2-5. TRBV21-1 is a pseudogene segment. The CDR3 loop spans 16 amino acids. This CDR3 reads CASSKAQWVRQETQYF. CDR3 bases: TGTGCCAGCAGCAAAGCGCAGTGGGTCAGACAAGAGACCCAGTACTTC.

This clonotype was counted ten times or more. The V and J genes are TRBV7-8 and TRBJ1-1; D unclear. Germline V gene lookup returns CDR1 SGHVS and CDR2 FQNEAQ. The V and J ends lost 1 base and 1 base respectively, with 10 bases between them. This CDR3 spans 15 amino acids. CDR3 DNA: TGTGCCAGCAGCTTAGGGTGGGGATCGAACACTGAAGCTTTCTTT. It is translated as CASSLGWGSNTEAFF.

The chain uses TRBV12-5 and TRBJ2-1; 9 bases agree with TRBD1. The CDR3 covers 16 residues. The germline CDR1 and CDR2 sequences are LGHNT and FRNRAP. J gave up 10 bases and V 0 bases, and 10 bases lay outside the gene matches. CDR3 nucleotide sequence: TGTGCTAGTGGTTTGGTTTTGGGACAGGGTCAATTGGAGCAGTTCTTC. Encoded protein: CASGLVLGQGQLEQFF.

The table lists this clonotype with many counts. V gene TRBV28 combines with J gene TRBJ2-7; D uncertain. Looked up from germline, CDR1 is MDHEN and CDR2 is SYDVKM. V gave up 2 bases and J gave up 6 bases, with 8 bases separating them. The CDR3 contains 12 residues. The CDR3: CASSLPKGEQYF. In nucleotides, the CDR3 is TGTGCCAGCAGTTTACCTAAGGGCGAGCAGTACTTC.

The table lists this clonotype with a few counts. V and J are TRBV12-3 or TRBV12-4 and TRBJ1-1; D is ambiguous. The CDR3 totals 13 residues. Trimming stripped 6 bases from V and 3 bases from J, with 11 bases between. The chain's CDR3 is CASSPVGYTEAFF. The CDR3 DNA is TGTGCCAGCAGCCCGGTGGGGTACACTGAAGCTTTCTTT.

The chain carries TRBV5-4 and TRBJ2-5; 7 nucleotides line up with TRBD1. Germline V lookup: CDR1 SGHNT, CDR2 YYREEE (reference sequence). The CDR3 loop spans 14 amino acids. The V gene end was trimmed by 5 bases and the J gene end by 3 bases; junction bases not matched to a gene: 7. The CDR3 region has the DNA TGTGCCAGCAGGGGGAGTGGGACAGAAGAGACCCAGTACTTC. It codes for CASRGSGTEETQYF. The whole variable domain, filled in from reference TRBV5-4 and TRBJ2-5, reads ETGVTQSPTHLIKTRGQQVTLRCSSQSGHNTVSWYQQALGQGPQFIFQYYREEENGRGNFPPRFSGLQFPNYSSELNVNALELDDSALYLCASRGSGTEETQYFGPGTRLLVL.

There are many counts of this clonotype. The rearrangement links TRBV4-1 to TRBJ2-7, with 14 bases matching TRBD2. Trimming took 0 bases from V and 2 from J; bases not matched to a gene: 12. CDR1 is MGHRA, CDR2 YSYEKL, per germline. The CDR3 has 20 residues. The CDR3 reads CASSQDITGTSGSAAYEQYF. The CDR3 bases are TGCGCCAGCAGCCAAGATATTACCGGGACTAGCGGGAGTGCGGCCTACGAGCAGTACTTC.